Below, one T cell receptor (beta chain) is given with its context. These data belong to a study of blood T cell repertoires in COVID-19. Measured with immunoSEQ multiplex PCR; TCRdb has only the in-frame clones, and not every one. Found here are about 97,000 clones, approximately 92% of them singletons; the top ten hold 5% to 6%. Per the germline V gene, CDR1 is LGHDT and CDR2 is YNNKEL (reference sequence). The CDR3 runs 13 residues. V was pared by 7 bases and J by 1 base, with 11 bases between. This sequence originates from a man aged 50 to 59 with active COVID-19. Source material: peripheral blood. The chain links TRBV3-1 (or the pseudogene TRBV3-2) to TRBJ2-7; tentative D call: TRBD1 (6 bases). The CDR3 DNA is TGTGCCAGCACTCGCGGACAGTCCTACGAGCAGTACTTC. Protein: CASTRGQSYEQYF.